The present entry profiles one TCR beta chain with its context. What it binds is unknown. After constant-region reverse-primer amplification, full-length variable regions underwent semi-nested PCR with Nested Universal Primer A. TCRdb processed the 5' RACE reads anew with MiXCR; each CDR3 protein has one entry. Among about 57,000 distinct CDR3 sequences listed, about 28% were seen once. Overall study results and limits: Tumor memory CD4+ T cell TCR gene usage was found to cluster with blood and lymph node memory CD4+ cells and with lymph node naive CD4+ cells. Tumor Treg TCRs overlapped most with tumor naive CD4+ cells.

Memory CD4+ cells were defined as CD4+CD45RO+CD25-. The sample comprised tumor-infiltrating memory CD4+ T cells sorted from the breast tumor. Subset described: memory CD4+ T cells, CD4+CD45RO+CD25-. This sequence was found in a female donor with breast cancer.

The CDR3 bases are TGTGCCAGCAGCTTAGGACAGGTGGACGAAAAACTGTTTTTT. Its translation is CASSLGQVDEKLFF. This chain connects TRBV7-9 to TRBJ1-4, with D tentatively TRBD1 (6 bases). The CDR3 sequence is 14 residues long. Per the germline V gene, CDR1 is SEHNR and CDR2 is FQNEAQ (reference sequence). The V end lost 1 base, the J end lost 8 bases, and 11 bases lay between the germline ends.